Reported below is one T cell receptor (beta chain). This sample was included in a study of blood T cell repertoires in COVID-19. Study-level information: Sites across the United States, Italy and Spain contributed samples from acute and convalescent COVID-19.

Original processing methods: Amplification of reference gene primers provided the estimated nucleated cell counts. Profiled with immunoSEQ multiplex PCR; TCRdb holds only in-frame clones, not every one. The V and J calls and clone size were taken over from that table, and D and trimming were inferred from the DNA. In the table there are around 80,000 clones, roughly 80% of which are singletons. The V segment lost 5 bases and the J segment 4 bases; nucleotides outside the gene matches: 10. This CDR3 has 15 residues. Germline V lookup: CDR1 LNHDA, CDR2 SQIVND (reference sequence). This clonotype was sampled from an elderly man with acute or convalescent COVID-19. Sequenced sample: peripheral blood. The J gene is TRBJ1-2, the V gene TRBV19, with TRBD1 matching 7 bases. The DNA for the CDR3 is TGTGCCAGTAGTCCCCGGACAGGAGGACCCTATGGCTACACCTTC. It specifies CASSPRTGGPYGYTF.